The 27 T cell receptor beta chains listed next were all sequenced from one sample in a study of memory CD4+ T cells and cytomegalovirus serostatus. Some clones are missing from TCRdb's copy, which holds only in-frame ones; the method was immunoSEQ multiplex PCR. The sample gives over 50,000 clones, approximately 85% of which show up once; nearly 0.9% is in the top ten. Single viable CD3+CD4+CD8-CD45RO+ cells were sorted as the memory CD4+ T cells. Material for sequencing was memory CD4+ T cells from blood. The receptors were sampled from an adult in good health and CMV-seronegative.

This chain joins TRBV7-3 and TRBJ1-6; no clear D. The CDR3 totals 15 residues. V shed 2 bases and J shed 5 bases, with 10 bases lying between them. Germline assignment: CDR1 SGHTA and CDR2 FQGTGA. CDR3 region: CASSLSGNNNSPLHF. DNA of the CDR3: TGTGCCAGCAGCTTATCGGGAAATAATAATTCACCCCTCCACTTT.

This clone has just a few counts. The rearrangement joins TRBV30 to TRBJ1-1; TRBD1 might be the D (5 bases). V was shortened by 3 bases and J by 5 bases, with 7 bases between the two germline ends. Looked up from germline, CDR1 is GTSNPN and CDR2 is SVGIG (reference sequence). The CDR3 is 11 amino acids. CDR3 sequence reads: CAWSQGTEAFF. The CDR3 bases are TGTGCCTGGAGCCAGGGAACTGAAGCTTTCTTT. The entire variable domain, with the rest obtained from reference TRBV30 and TRBJ1-1, is as follows: SQTIHQWPATLVQPVGSPLSLECTVEGTSNPNLYWYRQAAGRGLQLLFYSVGIGQISSEVPQNLSASRPQDRQFILSSKKLLLSDSGFYLCAWSQGTEAFFGQGTRLTVV.

The chain employs TRBV18 and TRBJ2-3; a weak D match, TRBD2 (6 bases). CDR3 length: 15 amino acids. Trimming cost V 5 bases and J 2 bases, with 14 bases left between them. CDR1 and CDR2 (germline): KGHSH, LQKENI. The CDR3 DNA reads as TGTGCCAGCTCAGGACCGGGACTGCCCACAGATACGCAGTATTTT. Its translation is CASSGPGLPTDTQYF.

This CDR3 is CASSESVVGNTIYF. The CDR3 DNA follows: TGTGCCAGCAGCGAGTCAGTAGTTGGAAACACCATATATTTT. The V gene is TRBV6-5, the J gene TRBJ1-3, with D unclear. Germline assignment: CDR1 MNHEY and CDR2 SVGAGI. Trimming stripped 6 bases from V and 3 bases from J, with 12 bases between. The CDR3 has 14 amino acids.

This chain links TRBV7-2 with TRBJ2-1; 8 positions match TRBD1. CDR3 size: 15 residues. Per the germline V gene, CDR1 is SGHTA and CDR2 is FQGNSA. J gave up 2 bases and V 5 bases, and 5 bases lay outside the gene matches. Here the CDR3 DNA reads TGTGCCAGCAGCGACGACAGGGGCACCTACAATGAGCAGTTCTTC. This encodes CASSDDRGTYNEQFF.

The DNA for the CDR3 is TGTGCCAGCAGCAAAGTCGACAGGGACCTACTTCGGGGCTACACCTTC. It yields the protein CASSKVDRDLLRGYTF. The V call is TRBV11-2, the J call TRBJ1-2; 7 bases are shared with TRBD1. The CDR3 sequence is 16 residues long. Germline V lookup: CDR1 SGHAT, CDR2 FQNNGV. The V segment lost 5 bases and the J segment 8 bases; nucleotides outside the gene matches: 17.

This clone came up once. This chain connects TRBV7-6 to TRBJ2-2, with 11 bases lining up with TRBD2. The CDR3 has 20 amino acids. CDR1 is SGHVS, CDR2 FNYEAQ, per germline. V gave up 0 bases and J gave up 0 bases; unmatched junction bases: 9. CDR3 coding DNA: TGTGCCAGCAGCTTAGCGTGGAAGGGGACTAGCGGTTCGAACACCGGGGAGCTGTTTTTT. Translation: CASSLAWKGTSGSNTGELFF.

This chain joins TRBV7-2 and TRBJ1-6; 11 bases are a match to TRBD1. The junction had 11 bases not matched to a gene; V was cut back by 6 bases and J by 10 bases. The CDR3 has 16 amino acids. Germline V CDR1 and CDR2: SGHTA, FQGNSA. The CDR3 region has the DNA TGTGCCAGCAGTTACCTCGGACAGGGGGCTTCGTCACCCCTCCACTTT. Its protein is CASSYLGQGASSPLHF.

CDR3 bases: TGCAGCGTTGAAGCTCGGACTTCCCCCCTTTCCTACGAGCAGTACTTC. The encoded protein is CSVEARTSPLSYEQYF. J is TRBJ2-7 and V is TRBV29-1; D perhaps matches TRBD2 (5 bases). The CDR3 extends over 16 amino acids. Germline loops: CDR1 SQVTM, CDR2 ANQGSEA. Trimming stripped 1 base from V and 1 base from J, with 17 bases between.

This sequence joins TRBV9 and TRBJ2-7; 8 nucleotides align to TRBD1. V lost 4 bases to trimming and J lost 8 bases; unmatched junction nucleotides: 11. This CDR3 is built from 14 residues. The V gene's germline CDR1 is SGDLS and CDR2 YYNGEE. The CDR3: CASSQSGTGSKQYF. Written as DNA, the CDR3 is TGTGCCAGCAGCCAATCCGGGACAGGAAGCAAGCAGTACTTC.

The rearrangement joins TRBV19 to TRBJ1-5, with D perhaps matching TRBD1 (6 bases). The V and J ends lost 3 bases and 4 bases respectively, with 22 bases between them. In germline, CDR1 is LNHDA, CDR2 SQIVND (reference sequence). The CDR3 extends over 18 amino acids. Here the CDR3 DNA reads TGTGCCAGTAGTATCGGGGGCAAACGGGGGGGCAAAAATCAGCCCCAGCATTTT. It translates to CASSIGGKRGGKNQPQHF. The variable domain in full, with the rest retrieved from reference TRBV19 and TRBJ1-5, is DGGITQSPKYLFRKEGQNVTLSCEQNLNHDAMYWYRQDPGQGLRLIYYSQIVNDFQKGDIAEGYSVSREKKESFPLTVTSAQKNPTAFYLCASSIGGKRGGKNQPQHFGDGTRLSIL.

CDR3 DNA: TGCGCCAGCAGCCAAGATGGGAGGGGTGCAACTAATGAAAAACTGTTTTTT. It specifies CASSQDGRGATNEKLFF. The chain employs TRBV4-1 and TRBJ1-4; D possibly corresponds to TRBD1 (5 bases). Germline CDR1 reads MGHRA; CDR2 reads YSYEKL. The CDR3 is 17 residues long. Between the trimmed V and J ends, which lost 0 bases and 0 bases, there was a span of 11 bases.

The count of this clone is one. The chain is built from TRBV6-1 and TRBJ2-3, with a possible D match to TRBD1 (5 bases). The CDR3 consists of 12 residues. V lost 6 bases to trimming and J lost 5 bases, with 9 bases between them. Germline values: CDR1 MNHNS, CDR2 SASEGT. The CDR3 spells CASRGVIDTQYF. The CDR3 DNA follows: TGTGCCAGCAGAGGGGTGATAGATACGCAGTATTTT.

This rearrangement joins TRBV2 to TRBJ1-4, with TRBD1 identical over 8 bases. Per germline, CDR1 SNHLY and CDR2 FYNNEI. Trimming cost V 4 bases and J 4 bases; bases outside gene matches: 11. CDR3 length equals 17 residues. As DNA, the CDR3 is TGTGCCAGCAGTGGTCCCCCAGGGGGCGCGAGTAATGAAAAACTGTTTTTT. It is translated as CASSGPPGGASNEKLFF.

This clone was detected a few times. This chain joins TRBV11-2 and TRBJ2-1, with a possible D match to TRBD2 (5 bases). This CDR3 comprises 15 residues. V gave up 8 bases and J gave up 6 bases, with 20 bases separating them. Germline V gives CDR1 SGHAT, CDR2 FQNNGV. In DNA form, the CDR3 reads TGTGCCAGCTTTCCCCTCCGTGAAGAGGGCAATGAGCAGTTCTTC. The encoded protein is CASFPLREEGNEQFF.

The chain has TRBV7-2 and TRBJ1-6; D is ambiguous. The CDR3 is 14 residues long. Germline CDR1 reads SGHTA; CDR2 reads FQGNSA. Trimming took off 8 bases at V and 7 bases at J, with 15 bases between the two ends. CDR3 sequence: CASRPRLVNSPLHF. DNA of the CDR3: TGTGCCAGCCGTCCCCGGTTAGTCAATTCACCCCTCCACTTT.

The chain couples TRBV6-5 to TRBJ1-1, with D possibly matching TRBD1 (6 bases). Germline CDR1 reads MNHEY; CDR2 reads SVGAGI. The CDR3 runs 13 residues. V was shortened by 2 bases and J by 3 bases, with 7 bases between the two germline ends. CDR3 nucleotides: TGTGCCAGCAGTTACCGACAGGACACTGAAGCTTTCTTT. Its protein is CASSYRQDTEAFF.

CDR3 DNA sequence: TGTGCCAGCAGGACGACAGATACGCAGTATTTT. Translation gives CASRTTDTQYF. The V call is TRBV28, the J call TRBJ2-3; D gene uncertain. CDR3 length: 11 residues. V lost 6 bases and J 3 bases, leaving 4 bases between the germline ends. Germline assignment: CDR1 MDHEN and CDR2 SYDVKM.

This clone was observed a handful of times. The CDR3 DNA reads as TGTGCCAGCAGCCCTACGGCTCGGGACAGGGGGCGAAGCTACGAGCAGTACTTC. The encoded protein is CASSPTARDRGRSYEQYF. V gene TRBV11-2 combines with J gene TRBJ2-7, with 12 bases matching TRBD1. This CDR3 has 18 amino acids. The germline V gene has CDR1 SGHAT and CDR2 FQNNGV. Unmatched junction bases numbered 14, after V lost 5 bases and J lost 3 bases.

The gene calls are TRBV18 and TRBJ2-5, with 9 bases fitting TRBD1. This CDR3 comprises 14 residues. V lost 3 bases and J lost 4; bases outside the gene matches: 3. Germline loops: CDR1 KGHSH, CDR2 LQKENI. CDR3 DNA sequence: TGTGCCAGCTCACCGGGACAGGGCGGAGAGACCCAGTACTTC. It is translated as CASSPGQGGETQYF.

This chain uses TRBV9 with TRBJ2-5, with D tentatively TRBD1 (6 bases). The CDR3 runs 15 residues. CDR1 SGDLS and CDR2 YYNGEE come from the germline V gene. V lost 7 bases to trimming and J lost 4 bases, with 20 bases between them. CDR3 region: CASQPSGARGETQYF. In DNA form, the CDR3 reads TGTGCCAGCCAACCCTCAGGGGCGAGGGGAGAGACCCAGTACTTC.

The chain employs TRBV5-1 and TRBJ2-5; either TRBD1 or TRBD2 may fit D (5 bases each). V was shortened by 3 bases and J by 5 bases, with 11 bases between the two germline ends. The germline V gene encodes CDR1 SGHRS and CDR2 YFSETQ. The CDR3 is made up of 13 amino acids. The CDR3 DNA reads TGCGCCAGCAGCTGGGGGACGAGTGAGACCCAGTACTTC. It yields the protein CASSWGTSETQYF.

The V gene is TRBV7-9, the J gene TRBJ1-1; D call uncertain. The V end was cut by 4 bases, the J end by 1 base, with 7 bases between. The V gene's germline CDR1 is SEHNR and CDR2 FQNEAQ (reference sequence). CDR3 size: 13 residues. This CDR3 reads CASSSSKNTEAFF. The CDR3 DNA sequence: TGTGCCAGCAGCTCTTCAAAGAACACTGAAGCTTTCTTT.

This clone was seen a few times. The chain links TRBV4-1 to TRBJ1-2, with 12 bases fitting TRBD1. V was clipped by 5 bases and J by 0 bases; unmatched bases: 7. The CDR3 totals 17 residues. Germline V CDR1 and CDR2: MGHRA, YSYEKL. The CDR3 loop reads CASSSVGTGGANYGYTF. The CDR3 coding sequence is TGCGCCAGCAGCAGCGTCGGGACAGGGGGCGCTAACTATGGCTACACCTTC.

V is TRBV9 and J is TRBJ2-3; a weak D match, TRBD2 (5 bases). V dropped 2 bases and J dropped 8 bases, with 12 bases sitting between them. CDR3 size: 13 residues. Germline CDR1 SGDLS, CDR2 YYNGEE. The CDR3 spells CASSVATSVTQYF. In DNA form, the CDR3 reads TGTGCCAGCAGCGTTGCAACTAGTGTTACGCAGTATTTT.

The chain has TRBV18 and TRBJ2-6, with 13 bases lining up with TRBD2. With 3 bases clipped from V and 0 bases from J, the junction kept 5 bases outside the gene matches. From germline, CDR1 is KGHSH and CDR2 LQKENI. The CDR3 runs to 19 residues. The CDR3 DNA follows: TGTGCCAGCTCACCCCTGGGACTAGCGGGGAGCTCTGGGGCCAACGTCCTGACTTTC. As protein: CASSPLGLAGSSGANVLTF.

The chain combines TRBV27 with TRBJ1-1; no firm D call. Deletions cut 2 bases from V and 0 bases from J, with 4 bases between. CDR1 and CDR2 from the germline V gene are MNHEY and SMNVEV (reference sequence). This CDR3 contains 13 residues. The CDR3: CASSLQMNTEAFF. DNA of the CDR3: TGTGCCAGCAGTTTACAGATGAACACTGAAGCTTTCTTT.